The TCR beta chain described here comes from a study of regulatory T cells in long-lasting Graves disease. Study findings and constraints: Favored gene segments in persistent disease were TRBV28, TRBJ1-2 and TRBJ2-5.

Trimming left V 3 bases short and J 3 bases short, with 11 bases between. CDR3 length equals 15 residues. TCR beta libraries were built with iRepertoire HTBI primers and Arm-PCR of CDR3 regions. TCRdb fed the multiplex PCR reads into MiXCR, producing one record per CDR3 protein. The table shows about 470,000 distinct CDR3 sequences, with under 25% occurring only once. Time point given: persistent/refractory GD, antithyroid drugs over 5 years with positive TRAb. RNA isolated from PBMCs was used to make the TCR library. American Thyroid Association guidelines defined how Graves' disease was diagnosed. This clonotype was detected only a few times. Its matching antigen is unknown.

The sequencing here drew on peripheral blood mononuclear cells (PBMCs), taken when the disease was refractory, from a patient treated with antithyroid drugs. The sequence was obtained from a female donor with Graves disease. The chain links TRBV12-3 or TRBV12-4 to TRBJ2-2; D may be TRBD1 (5 bases). The CDR3: CASSFPRADTGELFF. The CDR3 DNA sequence: TGTGCCAGCAGTTTCCCCAGGGCTGACACCGGGGAGCTGTTTTTT.